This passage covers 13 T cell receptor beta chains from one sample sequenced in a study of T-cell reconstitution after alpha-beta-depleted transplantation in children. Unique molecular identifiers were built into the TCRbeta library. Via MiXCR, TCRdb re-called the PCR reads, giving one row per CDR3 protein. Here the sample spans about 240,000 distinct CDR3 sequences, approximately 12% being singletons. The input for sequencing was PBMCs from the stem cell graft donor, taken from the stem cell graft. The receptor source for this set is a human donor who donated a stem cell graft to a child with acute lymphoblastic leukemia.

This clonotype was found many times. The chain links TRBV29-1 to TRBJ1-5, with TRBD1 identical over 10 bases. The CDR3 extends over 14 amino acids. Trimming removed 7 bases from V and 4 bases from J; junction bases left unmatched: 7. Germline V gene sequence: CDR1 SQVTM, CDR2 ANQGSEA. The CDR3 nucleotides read TGCAGCGCCATTTCGGGACAGGGGAATCAGCCCCAGCATTTT. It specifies CSAISGQGNQPQHF.

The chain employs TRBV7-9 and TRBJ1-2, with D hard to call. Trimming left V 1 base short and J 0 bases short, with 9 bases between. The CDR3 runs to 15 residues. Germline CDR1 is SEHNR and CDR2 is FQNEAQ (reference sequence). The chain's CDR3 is CASSLEDGANYGYTF. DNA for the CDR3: TGTGCCAGCAGCTTAGAAGATGGAGCTAACTATGGCTACACCTTC.

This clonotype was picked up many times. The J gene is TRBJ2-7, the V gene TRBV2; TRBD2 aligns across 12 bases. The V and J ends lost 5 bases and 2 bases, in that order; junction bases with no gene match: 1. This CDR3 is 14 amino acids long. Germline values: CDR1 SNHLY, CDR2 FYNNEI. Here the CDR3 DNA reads TGTGCCAGCAGTAGGACTAGCGGGGCCTACGAGCAGTACTTC. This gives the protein CASSRTSGAYEQYF.

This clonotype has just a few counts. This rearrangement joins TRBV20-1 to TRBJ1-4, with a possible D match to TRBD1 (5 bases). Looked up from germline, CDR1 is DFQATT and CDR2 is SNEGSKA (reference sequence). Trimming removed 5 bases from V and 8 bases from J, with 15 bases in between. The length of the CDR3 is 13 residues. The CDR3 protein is CSAVRGLGEKLFF. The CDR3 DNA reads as TGCAGTGCTGTTAGGGGATTAGGGGAAAAACTGTTTTTT.

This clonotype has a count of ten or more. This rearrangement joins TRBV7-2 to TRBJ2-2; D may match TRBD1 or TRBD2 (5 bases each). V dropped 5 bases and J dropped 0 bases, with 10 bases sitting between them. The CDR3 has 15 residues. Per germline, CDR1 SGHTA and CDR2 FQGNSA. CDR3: CASSRGRTNTGELFF. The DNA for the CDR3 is TGTGCCAGCAGCCGGGGACGGACGAACACCGGGGAGCTGTTTTTT. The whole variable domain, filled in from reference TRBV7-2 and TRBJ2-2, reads GAGVSQSPSNKVTEKGKDVELRCDPISGHTALYWYRQSLGQGLEFLIYFQGNSAPDKSGLPSDRFSAERTGGSVSTLTIQRTQQEDSAVYLCASSRGRTNTGELFFGEGSRLTVL.

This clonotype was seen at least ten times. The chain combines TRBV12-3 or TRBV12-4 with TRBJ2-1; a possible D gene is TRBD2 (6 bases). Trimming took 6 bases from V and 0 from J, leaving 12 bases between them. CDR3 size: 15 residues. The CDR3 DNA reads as TGTGCCAGCAGGGGTCCGGGACTCTCCTACAATGAGCAGTTCTTC. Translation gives CASRGPGLSYNEQFF.

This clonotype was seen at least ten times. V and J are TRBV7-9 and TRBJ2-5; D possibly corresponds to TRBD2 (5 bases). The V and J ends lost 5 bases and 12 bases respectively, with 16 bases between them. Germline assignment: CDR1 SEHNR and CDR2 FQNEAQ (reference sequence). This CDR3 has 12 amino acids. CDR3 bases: TGTGCCAGCAGCCCTGCCGGACTCTCGAAGTACTTC. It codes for CASSPAGLSKYF.

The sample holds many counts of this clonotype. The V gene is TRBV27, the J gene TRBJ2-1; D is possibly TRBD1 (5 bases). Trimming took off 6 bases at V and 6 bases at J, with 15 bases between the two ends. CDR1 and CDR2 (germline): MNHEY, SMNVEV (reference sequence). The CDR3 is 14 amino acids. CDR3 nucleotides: TGTGCCAGCAGCGTAGGAGCAGGGTTCAATGAGCAGTTCTTC. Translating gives CASSVGAGFNEQFF.

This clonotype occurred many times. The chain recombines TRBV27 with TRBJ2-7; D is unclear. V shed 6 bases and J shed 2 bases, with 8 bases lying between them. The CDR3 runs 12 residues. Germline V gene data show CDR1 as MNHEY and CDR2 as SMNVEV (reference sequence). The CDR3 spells CASSNLPYEQYF. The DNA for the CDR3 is TGTGCCAGCAGCAACTTGCCCTACGAGCAGTACTTC.

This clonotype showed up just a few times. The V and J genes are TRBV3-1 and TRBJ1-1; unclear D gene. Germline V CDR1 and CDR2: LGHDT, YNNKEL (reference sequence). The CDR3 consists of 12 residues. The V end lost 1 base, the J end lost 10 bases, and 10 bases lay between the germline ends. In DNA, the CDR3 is TGTGCCAGCAGCCAAGGGGGAGCCCCAGCTTTCTTT. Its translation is CASSQGGAPAFF.

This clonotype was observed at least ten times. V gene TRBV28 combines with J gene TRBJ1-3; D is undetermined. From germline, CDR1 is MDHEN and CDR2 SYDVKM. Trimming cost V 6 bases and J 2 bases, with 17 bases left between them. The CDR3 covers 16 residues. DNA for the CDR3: TGTGCCAGCAGCCGACCAGGCGTTCTTGCTGGAAACACCATATATTTT. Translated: CASSRPGVLAGNTIYF.

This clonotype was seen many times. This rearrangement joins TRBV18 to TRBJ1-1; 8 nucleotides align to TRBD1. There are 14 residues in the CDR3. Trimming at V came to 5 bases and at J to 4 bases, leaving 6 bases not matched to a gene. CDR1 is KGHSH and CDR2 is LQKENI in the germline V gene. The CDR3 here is CASSKLTGGTEAFF. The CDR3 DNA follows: TGTGCCAGCTCAAAATTAACAGGGGGCACTGAAGCTTTCTTT. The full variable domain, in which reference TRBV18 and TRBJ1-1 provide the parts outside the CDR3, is NAGVMQNPRHLVRRRGQEARLRCSPMKGHSHVYWYRQLPEEGLKFMVYLQKENIIDESGMPKERFSAEFPKEGPSILRIQQVVRGDSAAYFCASSKLTGGTEAFFGQGTRLTVV.

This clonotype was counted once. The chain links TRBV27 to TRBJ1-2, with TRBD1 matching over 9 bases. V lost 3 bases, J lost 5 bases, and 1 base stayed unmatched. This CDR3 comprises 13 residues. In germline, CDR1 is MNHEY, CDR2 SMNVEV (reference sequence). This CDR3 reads CASSFGTGYGYTF. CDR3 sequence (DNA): TGTGCCAGCAGTTTCGGGACAGGGTATGGCTACACCTTC.